The sequence of this TCR beta chain was determined in a study of T cell responses to AZD1222 COVID-19 vaccine. As regards this clone: What it binds is unknown.

The study's findings and limits: Repertoires were sampled only after the peak T cell response. CD4 TCRs associated with vaccination spanned spike, dominating at 160-218 and 743-854. Per reports, nearly half of all spike-specific TCRs target regions that are unmutated in variants.

Profiled with immunoSEQ multiplex PCR; TCRdb holds only in-frame clones, not every one. The sample records around 170,000 clones, more than 75% being singletons. Germline V lookup: CDR1 KGHDR, CDR2 SFDVKD. The V end lost 3 bases, the J end lost 2 bases, and 10 bases lay between the germline ends. This CDR3 comprises 15 residues. The TCR comes from an adult in good health. Material: peripheral blood, obtained on day 0 of AZD1222 vaccination. The chain joins TRBV24-1 to TRBJ2-4; possibly TRBD1 for D (6 bases). CDR3 in amino acids: CATSDAGETKNIQYF. CDR3 coding DNA: TGTGCCACCAGTGATGCAGGGGAGACCAAAAACATTCAGTACTTC.